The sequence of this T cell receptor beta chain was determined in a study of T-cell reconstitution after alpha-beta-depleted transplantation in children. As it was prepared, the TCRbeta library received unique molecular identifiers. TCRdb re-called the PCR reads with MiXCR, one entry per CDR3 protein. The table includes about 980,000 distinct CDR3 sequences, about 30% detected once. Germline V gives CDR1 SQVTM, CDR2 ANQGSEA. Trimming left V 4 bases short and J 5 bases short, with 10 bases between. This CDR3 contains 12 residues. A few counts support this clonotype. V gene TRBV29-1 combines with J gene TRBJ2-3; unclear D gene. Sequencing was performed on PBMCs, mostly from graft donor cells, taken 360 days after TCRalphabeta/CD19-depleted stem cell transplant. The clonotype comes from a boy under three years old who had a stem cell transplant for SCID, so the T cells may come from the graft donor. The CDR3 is CSVVTEVDTQYF. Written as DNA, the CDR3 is TGCAGCGTTGTTACCGAGGTAGATACGCAGTATTTT.